This T cell receptor (beta chain) was recovered during a study of shared clonotypes between healthy human individuals. Deletions cut 4 bases from V and 1 base from J, with 12 bases between. This CDR3 has 15 amino acids. CDR1 is SGDLS, CDR2 YYNGEE, per germline. DNA at about 200 ng, tens of thousands of T cell genomes, went into sorted-subset replicate PCRs. Produced via immunoSEQ multiplex PCR; TCRdb's table is partial and in-frame only. The sample yields 2,500,000 or so clones, 80% to 95% seen once. Study findings and constraints: The generation probabilities recorded for non-shared clonotypes fell below those of clonotypes shared by all four donors.

Concerning this clone itself: Its antigen is unidentified.

The donors were all Caucasian adults (living in Nashville, Tennessee). CD4+ cell separation produced CD45RA+ naive and CD45RA-negative memory subsets. The V call is TRBV9, the J call TRBJ1-3; D not resolved. The source material was naive CD4+ T cells from PBMCs. As to subset: CD45RA+ positively selected. The receptor's source is a young man in good health. Some clones in this sample may be carry-over from other donors' samples. CDR3 residues: CASSTQAQSGNTIYF. Written as DNA, the CDR3 is TGTGCCAGCAGCACACAAGCCCAGTCTGGAAACACCATATATTTT.